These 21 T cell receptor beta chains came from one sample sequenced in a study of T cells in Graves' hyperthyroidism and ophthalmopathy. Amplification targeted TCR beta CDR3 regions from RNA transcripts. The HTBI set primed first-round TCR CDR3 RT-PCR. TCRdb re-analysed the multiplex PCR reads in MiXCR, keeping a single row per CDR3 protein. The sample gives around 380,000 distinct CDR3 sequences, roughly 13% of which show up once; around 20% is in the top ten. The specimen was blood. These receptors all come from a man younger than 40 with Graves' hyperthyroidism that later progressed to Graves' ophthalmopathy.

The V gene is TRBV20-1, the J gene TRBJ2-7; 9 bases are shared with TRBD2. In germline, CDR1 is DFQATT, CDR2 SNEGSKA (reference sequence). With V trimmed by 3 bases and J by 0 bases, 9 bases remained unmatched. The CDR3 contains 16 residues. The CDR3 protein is CSASDWLAGASYEQYF. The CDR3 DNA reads TGCAGTGCTAGTGATTGGTTAGCGGGGGCCTCCTACGAGCAGTACTTC.

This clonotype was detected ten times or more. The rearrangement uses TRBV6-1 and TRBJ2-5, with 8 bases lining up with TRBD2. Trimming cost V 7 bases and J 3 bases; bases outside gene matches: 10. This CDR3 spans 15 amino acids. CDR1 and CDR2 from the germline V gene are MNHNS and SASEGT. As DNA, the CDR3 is TGTGCCAGCACCCGACTAGCGTCGCATGAAGAGACCCAGTACTTC. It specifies CASTRLASHEETQYF.

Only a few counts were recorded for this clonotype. CDR3 sequence: CASREGTTSYTEAFF. In DNA, the CDR3 is TGCGCCAGCAGAGAGGGCACAACCTCATACACTGAAGCTTTCTTT. The chain uses TRBV10-2 and TRBJ1-1; D unclear. Germline CDR1 reads WSHSY; CDR2 reads SAAADI. The length of the CDR3 is 15 residues. With 6 bases removed from V and 3 bases from J, the gap between germline ends came to 17 bases.

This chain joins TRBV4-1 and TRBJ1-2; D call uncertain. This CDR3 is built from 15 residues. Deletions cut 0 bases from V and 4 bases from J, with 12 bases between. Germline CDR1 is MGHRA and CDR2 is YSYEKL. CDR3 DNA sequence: TGCGCCAGCAGCCAAGACAGAGGCAGGACCTATGGCTACACCTTC. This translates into CASSQDRGRTYGYTF.

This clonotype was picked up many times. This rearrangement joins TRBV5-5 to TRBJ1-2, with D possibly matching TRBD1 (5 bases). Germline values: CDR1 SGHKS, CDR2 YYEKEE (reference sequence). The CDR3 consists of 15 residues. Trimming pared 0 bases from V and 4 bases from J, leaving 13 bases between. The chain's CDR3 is CASSLGQGGFYGYTF. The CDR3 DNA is TGTGCCAGCAGCTTGGGGCAGGGCGGCTTCTATGGCTACACCTTC. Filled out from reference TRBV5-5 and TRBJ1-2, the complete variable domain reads DAGVTQSPTHLIKTRGQQVTLRCSPISGHKSVSWYQQVLGQGPQFIFQYYEKEERGRGNFPDRFSARQFPNYSSELNVNALLLGDSALYLCASSLGQGGFYGYTFGSGTRLTVV.

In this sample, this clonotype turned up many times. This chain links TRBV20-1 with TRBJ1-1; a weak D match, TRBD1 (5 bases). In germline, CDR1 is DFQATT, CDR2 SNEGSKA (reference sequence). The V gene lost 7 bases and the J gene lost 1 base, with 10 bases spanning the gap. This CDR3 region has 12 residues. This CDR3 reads CSEGSRNTEAFF. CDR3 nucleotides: TGCAGTGAGGGGAGCAGGAACACTGAAGCTTTCTTT.

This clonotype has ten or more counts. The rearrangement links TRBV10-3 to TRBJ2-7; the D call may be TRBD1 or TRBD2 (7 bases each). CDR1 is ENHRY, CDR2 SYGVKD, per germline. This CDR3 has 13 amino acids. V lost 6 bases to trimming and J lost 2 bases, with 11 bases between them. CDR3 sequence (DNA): TGTGCCATCAGGGGGGGGACAGCCTACGAGCAGTACTTC. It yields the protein CAIRGGTAYEQYF.

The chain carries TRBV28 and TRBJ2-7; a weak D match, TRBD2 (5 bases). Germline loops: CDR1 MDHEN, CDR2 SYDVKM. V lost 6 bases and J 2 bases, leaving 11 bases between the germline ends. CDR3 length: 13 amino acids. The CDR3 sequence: CASRKGDTYEQYF. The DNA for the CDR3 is TGTGCCAGCAGGAAGGGAGACACCTACGAGCAGTACTTC.

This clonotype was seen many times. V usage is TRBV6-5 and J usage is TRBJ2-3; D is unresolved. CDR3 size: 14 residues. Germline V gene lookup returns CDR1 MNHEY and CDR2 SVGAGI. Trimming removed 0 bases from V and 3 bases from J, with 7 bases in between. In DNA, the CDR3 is TGTGCCAGCAGTTACTCGAGACTGACAGATACGCAGTATTTT. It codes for CASSYSRLTDTQYF.

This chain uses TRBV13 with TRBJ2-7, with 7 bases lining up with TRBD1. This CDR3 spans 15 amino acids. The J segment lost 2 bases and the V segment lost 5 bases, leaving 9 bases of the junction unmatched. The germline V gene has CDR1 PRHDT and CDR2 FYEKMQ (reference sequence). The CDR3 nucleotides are TGTGCCAGCAGCCTTCAGGGGGACCTACCCTACGAGCAGTACTTC. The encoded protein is CASSLQGDLPYEQYF.

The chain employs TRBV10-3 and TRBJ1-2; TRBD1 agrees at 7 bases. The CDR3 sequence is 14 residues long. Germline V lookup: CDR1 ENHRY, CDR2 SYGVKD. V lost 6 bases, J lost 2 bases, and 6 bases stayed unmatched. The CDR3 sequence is CAIRPTGQNYGYTF. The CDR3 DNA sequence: TGTGCCATCAGACCGACGGGACAGAACTATGGCTACACCTTC.

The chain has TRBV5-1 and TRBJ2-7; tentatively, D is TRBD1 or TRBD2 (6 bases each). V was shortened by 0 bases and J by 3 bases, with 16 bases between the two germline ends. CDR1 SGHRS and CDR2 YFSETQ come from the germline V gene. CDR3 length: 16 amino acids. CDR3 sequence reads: CASSLAGGFSNYEQYF. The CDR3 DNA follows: TGCGCCAGCAGCTTGGCCGGGGGCTTTAGTAACTACGAGCAGTACTTC.

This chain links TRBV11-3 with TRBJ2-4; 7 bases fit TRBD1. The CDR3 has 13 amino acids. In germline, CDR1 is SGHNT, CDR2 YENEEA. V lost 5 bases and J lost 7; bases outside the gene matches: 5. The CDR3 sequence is CASSLRGSNIQYF. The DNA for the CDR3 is TGTGCCAGCAGCCTCAGGGGGTCGAACATTCAGTACTTC. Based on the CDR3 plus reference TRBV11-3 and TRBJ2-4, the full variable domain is EAGVVQSPRYKIIEKKQPVAFWCNPISGHNTLYWYLQNLGQGPELLIRYENEEAVDDSQLPKDRFSAERLKGVDSTLKIQPAELGDSAVYLCASSLRGSNIQYFGAGTRLSVL.

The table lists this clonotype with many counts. CDR3 nucleotide sequence: TGTGCCAGCAGTTTACAGGGGGCTAACTATGGCTACACCTTC. It yields the protein CASSLQGANYGYTF. This chain links TRBV28 with TRBJ1-2, with 7 bases that match TRBD1. Looked up from germline, CDR1 is MDHEN and CDR2 is SYDVKM. The CDR3 runs to 14 residues. The trim removed 2 bases at V and 0 bases at J, leaving 0 bases unmatched.

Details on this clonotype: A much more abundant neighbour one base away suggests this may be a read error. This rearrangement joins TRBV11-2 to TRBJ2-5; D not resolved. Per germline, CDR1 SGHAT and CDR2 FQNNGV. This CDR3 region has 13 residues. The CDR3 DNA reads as TGTGCCAGCAGCTTACGTCAAAAAGAGACCCAGGACTTC. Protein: CASSLRQKETQDF.

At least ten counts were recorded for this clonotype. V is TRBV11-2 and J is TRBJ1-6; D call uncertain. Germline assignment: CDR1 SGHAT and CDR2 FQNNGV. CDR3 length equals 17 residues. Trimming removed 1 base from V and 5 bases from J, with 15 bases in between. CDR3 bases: TGTGCCAGCAGCTTAGCCCCCGTAGGGCTCCATAATTCACCCCTCCACTTT. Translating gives CASSLAPVGLHNSPLHF. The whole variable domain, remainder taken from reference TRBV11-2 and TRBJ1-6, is EAGVAQSPRYKIIEKRQSVAFWCNPISGHATLYWYQQILGQGPKLLIQFQNNGVVDDSQLPKDRFSAERLKGVDSTLKIQPAKLEDSAVYLCASSLAPVGLHNSPLHFGNGTRLTVT.

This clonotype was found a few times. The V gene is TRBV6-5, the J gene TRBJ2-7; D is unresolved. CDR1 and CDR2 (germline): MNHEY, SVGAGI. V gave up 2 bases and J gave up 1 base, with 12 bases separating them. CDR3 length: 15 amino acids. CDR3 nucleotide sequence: TGTGCCAGCAGTTACCTCTTTGGAGATTCCTACGAGCAGTACTTC. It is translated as CASSYLFGDSYEQYF.

The CDR3 DNA reads TGTGCCAGCACCAACGGGGGGAACTCCTACAATGAGCAGTTCTTC. Residues: CASTNGGNSYNEQFF. The chain carries TRBV19 and TRBJ2-1; 7 bases are a match to TRBD2. The CDR3 is 15 residues long. J lost 0 bases, V lost 9 bases, and 8 bases had no gene match. Per germline, CDR1 LNHDA and CDR2 SQIVND (reference sequence). Full variable domain (outside the CDR3, taken from reference TRBV19 and TRBJ2-1): DGGITQSPKYLFRKEGQNVTLSCEQNLNHDAMYWYRQDPGQGLRLIYYSQIVNDFQKGDIAEGYSVSREKKESFPLTVTSAQKNPTAFYLCASTNGGNSYNEQFFGPGTRLTVL.

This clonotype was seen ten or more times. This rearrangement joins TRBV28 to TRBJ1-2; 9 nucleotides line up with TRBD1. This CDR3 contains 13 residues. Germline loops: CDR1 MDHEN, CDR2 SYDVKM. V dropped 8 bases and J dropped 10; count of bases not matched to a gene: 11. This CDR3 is CASFLGTGNPYTF. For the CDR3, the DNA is TGTGCCAGCTTCCTGGGGACAGGGAACCCCTACACCTTC.

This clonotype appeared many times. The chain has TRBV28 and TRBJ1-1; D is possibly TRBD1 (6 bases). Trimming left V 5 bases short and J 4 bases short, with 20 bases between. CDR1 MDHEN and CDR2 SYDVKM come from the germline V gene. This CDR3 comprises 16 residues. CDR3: CASSPGGAPYGTEAFF. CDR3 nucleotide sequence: TGTGCCAGCAGTCCCGGGGGGGCGCCCTACGGCACTGAAGCTTTCTTT.

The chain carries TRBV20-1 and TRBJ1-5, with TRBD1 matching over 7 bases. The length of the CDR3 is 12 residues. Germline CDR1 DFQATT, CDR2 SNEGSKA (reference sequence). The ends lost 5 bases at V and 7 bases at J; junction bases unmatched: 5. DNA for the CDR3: TGCAGTGCTCAGGACAGGTTGCAGCCCCAGCATTTT. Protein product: CSAQDRLQPQHF.